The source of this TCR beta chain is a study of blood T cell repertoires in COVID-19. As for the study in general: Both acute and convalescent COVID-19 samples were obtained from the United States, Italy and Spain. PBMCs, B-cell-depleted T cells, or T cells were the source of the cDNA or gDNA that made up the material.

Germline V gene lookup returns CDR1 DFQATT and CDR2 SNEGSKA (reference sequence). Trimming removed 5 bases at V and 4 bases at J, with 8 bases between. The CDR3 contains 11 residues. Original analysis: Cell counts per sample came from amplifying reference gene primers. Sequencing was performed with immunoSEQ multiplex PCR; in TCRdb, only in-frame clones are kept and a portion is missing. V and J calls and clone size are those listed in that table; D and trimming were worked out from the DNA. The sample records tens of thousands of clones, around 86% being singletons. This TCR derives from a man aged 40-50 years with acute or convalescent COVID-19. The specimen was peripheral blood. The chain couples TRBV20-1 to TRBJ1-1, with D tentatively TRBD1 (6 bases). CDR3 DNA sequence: TGCAGTGCTGGCAGGGGCACTGAAGCTTTCTTT. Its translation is CSAGRGTEAFF.